This TCR beta chain was observed in a study of blood T cell repertoires in COVID-19. Overall study context: The origin of the acute and convalescent COVID-19 samples was the United States, Italy and Spain. T cells, B-cell-depleted T cells, or PBMCs provided the cDNA or gDNA that served as material.

The J segment lost 5 bases and the V segment lost 3 bases, leaving 8 bases of the junction unmatched. From germline, CDR1 is SNHLY and CDR2 FYNNEI. CDR3 length: 16 amino acids. Per the study methods: By means of reference gene primer amplification, nucleated cell counts were estimated. Assay: immunoSEQ multiplex PCR; the TCRdb copy retains only in-frame clones and omits some. Clone size and V and J calls were adopted from that table, with D and trimming inferred from the DNA. Here the sample spans 90,000 to 110,000 clones, about 87% being singletons. Material for sequencing was peripheral blood. This chain uses TRBV2 with TRBJ1-5; TRBD1 matches 9 bases. This clonotype was obtained from a woman in her forties or fifties with acute or convalescent COVID-19. This chain's CDR3 is CASSDWDRVTDQPQHF. DNA of the CDR3: TGTGCCAGCAGTGATTGGGACAGGGTTACGGATCAGCCCCAGCATTTT.